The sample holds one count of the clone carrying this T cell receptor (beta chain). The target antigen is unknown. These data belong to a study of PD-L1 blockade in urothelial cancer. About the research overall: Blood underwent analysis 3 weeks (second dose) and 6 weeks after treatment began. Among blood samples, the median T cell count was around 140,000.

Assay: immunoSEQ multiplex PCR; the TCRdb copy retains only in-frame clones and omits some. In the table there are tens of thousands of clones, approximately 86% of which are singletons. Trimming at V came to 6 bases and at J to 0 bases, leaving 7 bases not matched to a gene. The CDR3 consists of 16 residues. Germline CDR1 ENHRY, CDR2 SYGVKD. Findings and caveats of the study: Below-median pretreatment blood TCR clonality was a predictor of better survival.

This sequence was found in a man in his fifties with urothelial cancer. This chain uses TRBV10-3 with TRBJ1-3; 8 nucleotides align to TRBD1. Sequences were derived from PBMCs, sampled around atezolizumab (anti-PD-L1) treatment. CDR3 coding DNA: TGTGCCATCAGGGGGGACAGGACCATCTCTGGAAACACCATATATTTT. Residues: CAIRGDRTISGNTIYF.